This T cell receptor (beta chain) was captured in a study of T cell responses to AZD1222 COVID-19 vaccine. General study points: Donor demographics were predominantly white British with a female majority; clonal diversity may be underestimated. A rise in Spike-specific TCR breadth and depth followed two AZD1222 doses.

TCRdb's copy holds only in-frame clones and misses some; the assay was immunoSEQ multiplex PCR. The sample holds 95,000 to 150,000 clones, almost 95% seen once. CDR3 length equals 11 residues. Germline V CDR1 and CDR2: MRHNA, SNTAGT. V lost 9 bases to trimming and J lost 8 bases; unmatched junction nucleotides: 4. With respect to this clone: Antigen: not known.

The genes are TRBV6-4 and TRBJ2-4, with TRBD2 matching over 7 bases. This TCR came from an adult in good health. Sequencing used peripheral blood, obtained on day 0 of AZD1222 vaccination. The CDR3 is CASGGVDIQYF. The CDR3 DNA sequence: TGTGCCAGTGGGGGGGTGGACATTCAGTACTTC.